This passage covers 8 T cell receptor beta chains from one sample sequenced in a study of cytomegalovirus exposure and HLA in healthy donors (dated by TCRdb to between 2016 and 2019). Libraries were prepared through the immunoSEQ multiplex PCR assay. For the multiplex PCR, a mixture combining 60 forward primers for TCR Vbeta segments and 13 reverse primers for TCR Jbeta segments was used. In its TCRdb copy, this immuneACCESS table keeps in-frame sequences only and misses some clones. Where compared with another copy, unresolved V genes explain less than half of these, and the others have no known cause. For this sample the table gives about 140,000 clones, of which around four fifths were detected only once. 1.4% to 1.5% of the sample is in the top ten clones. Sequencing used PBMCs. Source of these receptors: a young man in good health and CMV-seropositive.

V gene TRBV18 combines with J gene TRBJ1-4, with D perhaps matching TRBD1 (5 bases). CDR3 length: 15 residues. V was cut by 2 bases and J by 4 bases, with 11 bases left in between. Germline CDR1 is KGHSH and CDR2 is LQKENI. CDR3 sequence: CASSPGARDNEKLFF. In DNA, the CDR3 is TGTGCCAGCTCACCAGGGGCTCGTGATAATGAAAAACTGTTTTTT.

The genes are TRBV11-2 and TRBJ2-3; 16 nucleotides match TRBD2. Unmatched junction bases numbered 11, after V lost 4 bases and J lost 4 bases. CDR3 length: 19 amino acids. Germline lookup yields CDR1 SGHAT and CDR2 FQNNGV. The CDR3 DNA sequence: TGTGCCAGCAGCTCGGGGGGACTAGCGGGGGGGCCGGTCCCAGATACGCAGTATTTT. Translation: CASSSGGLAGGPVPDTQYF.

CDR3 sequence (DNA): TGTGCCAGCAGCTTTAGCGGGGGAAGCTACGAGCAGTACTTC. Amino acids: CASSFSGGSYEQYF. The chain couples TRBV5-4 to TRBJ2-7; 9 bases fit TRBD2. The CDR3 contains 14 residues. Germline V gene data show CDR1 as SGHNT and CDR2 as YYREEE (reference sequence). V dropped 2 bases and J dropped 3; count of bases not matched to a gene: 3.

This CDR3 is CASSLQLAYGYTF. As DNA, the CDR3 is TGTGCCAGCAGCTTGCAGTTGGCATATGGCTACACCTTC. J is TRBJ1-2 and V is TRBV7-2; no clear D gene. Trimming took off 3 bases at V and 5 bases at J, with 10 bases between the two ends. Germline V gene lookup returns CDR1 SGHTA and CDR2 FQGNSA. The CDR3 length is 13 residues.

The V and J genes are TRBV29-1 and TRBJ1-1, with TRBD1 identical over 11 bases. Germline trimming cut 7 bases from V and 6 bases from J; bases unmatched to any gene: 7. Germline-derived CDR1 and CDR2 are SQVTM and ANQGSEA. The CDR3 totals 13 residues. The CDR3 spells CSGGQGGYAEAFF. The CDR3, as DNA: TGCAGCGGGGGACAGGGGGGCTACGCTGAAGCTTTCTTT.

The CDR3 loop reads CASSLAGTSASYEQYF. The CDR3 coding sequence is TGTGCCAGCAGCCTGGCCGGGACTAGCGCCTCCTACGAGCAGTACTTC. The rearrangement uses TRBV4-2 and TRBJ2-7; 10 bases are a match to TRBD2. Germline V lookup: CDR1 LGHNA, CDR2 YNFKEQ. The CDR3 spans 16 residues. V dropped 4 bases and J dropped 0; count of bases not matched to a gene: 6.

This clone occurred many times. The chain joins TRBV6-1 to TRBJ1-2; D is unclear. The length of the CDR3 is 13 residues. Per the germline V gene, CDR1 is MNHNS and CDR2 is SASEGT. V shed 2 bases and J shed 5 bases, with 9 bases lying between them. Written as DNA, the CDR3 is TGTGCCAGCAGTGAACACCCCCAGTATGGCTACACCTTC. Amino acid sequence: CASSEHPQYGYTF.

The table lists this clone with a few counts. The chain combines TRBV18 with TRBJ2-5; TRBD2 aligns across 8 bases. CDR1 KGHSH and CDR2 LQKENI come from the germline V gene. The CDR3 totals 14 residues. The V gene end was trimmed by 3 bases and the J gene end by 4 bases; junction bases not matched to a gene: 4. The CDR3 here is CASSPPGGIETQYF. In DNA form, the CDR3 reads TGTGCCAGCTCACCCCCGGGGGGGATAGAGACCCAGTACTTC. The entire variable domain, with the rest obtained from reference TRBV18 and TRBJ2-5, is as follows: NAGVMQNPRHLVRRRGQEARLRCSPMKGHSHVYWYRQLPEEGLKFMVYLQKENIIDESGMPKERFSAEFPKEGPSILRIQQVVRGDSAAYFCASSPPGGIETQYFGPGTRLLVL.